One sample yielded the 2 T cell receptor beta chains listed below, sequenced in a study of early stage breast cancer tumors. Produced via immunoSEQ multiplex PCR; TCRdb's table is partial and in-frame only. This repertoire shows fewer than 50,000 clones, 70% to 80% found once; its top ten account for roughly 7.2%. The sequenced material came from blood. Receptor source: a person aged 45-60 years with breast cancer.

V usage is TRBV6-1 and J usage is TRBJ2-7, with a weak D call TRBD2 (5 bases). Between the trimmed V and J ends, which lost 5 bases and 2 bases, there was a span of 10 bases. The CDR3 extends over 13 amino acids. Germline loops: CDR1 MNHNS, CDR2 SASEGT. CDR3 sequence: CASSRAVPYEQYF. Written as DNA, the CDR3 is TGTGCCAGCAGTAGAGCGGTACCCTACGAGCAGTACTTC.

In DNA form, the CDR3 reads TGCGCCAGCAGCTTGGGGACAGGGTCCGGGGAGCTGTTTTTT. Its translation: CASSLGTGSGELFF. This chain uses TRBV5-1 with TRBJ1-3; 8 bases map to TRBD1. The J call is in doubt because the DNA end fits TRBJ2-2 better. From germline, CDR1 is SGHRS and CDR2 YFSETQ. The CDR3 has 14 residues.